The sequence of this TCR beta chain was determined in a study of T cell responses to AZD1222 COVID-19 vaccine. Study findings and constraints: Clonal diversity may have been underestimated in mostly white British donors. The reported proportion of spike-specific TCRs targeting unmutated variant regions was nearly half. Repertoires in all cases were sampled only once the peak T cell response had passed. Spike regions recognized by vaccine-associated CD4 TCRs spanned the protein, led by 160-218 and 743-854.

Using immunoSEQ multiplex PCR, the repertoire was profiled, and TCRdb retains in-frame clones only, with some absent. The sample lists some 100,000 clones; roughly 93% were seen once. To note about this clone: Its matching antigen is unknown.

This CDR3 comprises 15 residues. The ends lost 6 bases at V and 7 bases at J; junction bases unmatched: 12. Germline CDR1 is MNHEY and CDR2 is SVGAGI. The J gene is TRBJ1-2, the V gene TRBV6-5; 9 bases are a match to TRBD1. This sequence was found in an adult in good health. The specimen was peripheral blood, collected on day 0 of AZD1222 vaccination. The CDR3 DNA sequence: TGTGCCAGCAGCAATCAACAGGGGGCGCAGATTGGCTACACCTTC. It specifies CASSNQQGAQIGYTF.